One and the same sample provided the 8 T cell receptor beta chains below, sequenced in a study of blood T cell repertoires in COVID-19. Assay: immunoSEQ multiplex PCR; the TCRdb copy retains only in-frame clones and omits some. The sample shows 490,000 or so clones, approximately 90% of them seen only once. Sequenced material: PBMCs or T cells enriched from blood (not recorded which). The receptors stem from a middle-aged woman who had recovered from COVID-19.

CDR3 in amino acids: CASSGQANTEAFF. The CDR3 bases are TGTGCCAGCAGTGGGCAGGCGAACACTGAAGCTTTCTTT. The chain links TRBV25-1 to TRBJ1-1; D gene unclear. The germline CDR1 and CDR2 sequences are MGHDK and SYGVNS. The CDR3 sequence is 13 residues long. The ends were cut back, 4 bases at V and 1 base at J, with 7 bases in the middle.

V gene TRBV5-1 combines with J gene TRBJ2-7, with 7 bases lining up with TRBD1. Germline CDR1 is SGHRS and CDR2 is YFSETQ. CDR3 length equals 14 residues. V dropped 4 bases and J dropped 6; count of bases not matched to a gene: 10. The CDR3 sequence: CASSPDDRVAEQYF. The CDR3 bases are TGCGCCAGCAGCCCGGATGACAGGGTCGCCGAGCAGTACTTC.

The rearrangement joins TRBV4-3 to TRBJ2-1, with 8 bases lining up with TRBD2. V trimming: 1 base; J trimming: 5 bases; junction bases outside the gene matches: 7. The CDR3 has 16 amino acids. Germline lookup yields CDR1 LGHNA and CDR2 YSLEER. CDR3 in amino acids: CASSQVEKREHNEQFF. Written as DNA, the CDR3 is TGCGCCAGCAGCCAAGTCGAAAAGCGGGAGCACAATGAGCAGTTCTTC.

The chain recombines TRBV25-1 with TRBJ1-2; no reliable D call. This CDR3 is 11 amino acids long. Trimming took 6 bases from V and 5 from J, leaving 7 bases between them. Germline-derived CDR1 and CDR2 are MGHDK and SYGVNS. CDR3 DNA sequence: TGTGCCAGCAGGAACGGTTATGGCTACACCTTC. This encodes CASRNGYGYTF.

The chain carries TRBV27 and TRBJ2-1; D is perhaps TRBD2 (5 bases). The CDR3 sequence is 13 residues long. CDR1 and CDR2 (germline): MNHEY, SMNVEV (reference sequence). Trimming removed 3 bases from V and 10 bases from J, with 13 bases in between. The CDR3 loop is CASSFDYLREQFF. CDR3 in DNA: TGTGCCAGCAGTTTTGACTATTTACGGGAGCAGTTCTTC.

V gene TRBV5-4 combines with J gene TRBJ1-2, with unresolved D. There are 14 residues in the CDR3. V shed 2 bases and J shed 4 bases, with 12 bases lying between them. CDR1 and CDR2 from the germline V gene are SGHNT and YYREEE (reference sequence). The CDR3 loop reads CASSFDGNVYGYTF. The CDR3 bases are TGTGCCAGCAGCTTTGATGGCAACGTCTATGGCTACACCTTC.

The chain links TRBV10-3 to TRBJ1-2, with a tentative D call TRBD1 (6 bases). Germline loops: CDR1 ENHRY, CDR2 SYGVKD. V lost 7 bases and J lost 0, with 12 bases in between. The length of the CDR3 is 14 residues. The CDR3 sequence: CAITMTGANYGYTF. The CDR3 DNA follows: TGTGCCATCACCATGACAGGAGCTAACTATGGCTACACCTTC.

The V call is TRBV19, the J call TRBJ1-1; the D gene is possibly TRBD1 (5 bases). Germline V gives CDR1 LNHDA, CDR2 SQIVND (reference sequence). The CDR3 is made up of 14 amino acids. V lost 7 bases, J lost 0 bases, and 12 bases lay in between. CDR3 residues: CASTRVALNTEAFF. CDR3 nucleotides: TGTGCCAGTACCAGGGTGGCTTTGAACACTGAAGCTTTCTTT.